The next 21 T cell receptor beta chains were all read from a single sample in a study of blood T cell repertoires in COVID-19. Generated by immunoSEQ multiplex PCR, the TCRdb table keeps only in-frame clones and is missing some. The repertoire includes 150,000 to 180,000 clones, about 89% of them detected once, and 0.55% sits in the top ten. Specimen: peripheral blood. The receptors originated from a man between 50 and 59 years old with acute or convalescent COVID-19.

The rearrangement joins TRBV11-2 to TRBJ1-1, with D perhaps matching TRBD1 (6 bases). CDR1 is SGHAT and CDR2 is FQNNGV in the germline V gene. Trimming removed 1 base at V and 3 bases at J, with 15 bases between. The CDR3 has 16 residues. The CDR3 reads CASSLAPGVLDTEAFF. The CDR3 DNA sequence: TGTGCCAGCAGCTTAGCCCCAGGGGTTTTGGACACTGAAGCTTTCTTT.

J is TRBJ1-1 and V is TRBV19; D is ambiguous. From germline, CDR1 is LNHDA and CDR2 SQIVND (reference sequence). The CDR3 contains 14 residues. Trimming pared 7 bases from V and 4 bases from J, leaving 16 bases between. For the CDR3, the DNA is TGTGCCAGTACAACCCCCGGGAGGTCCACTGAAGCTTTCTTT. Encoded protein: CASTTPGRSTEAFF.

The genes are TRBV14 and TRBJ2-1, with 9 positions matching TRBD1. Looked up from germline, CDR1 is SGHDN and CDR2 is FVKESK. The CDR3 sequence is 15 residues long. The V segment lost 6 bases and the J segment 4 bases; nucleotides outside the gene matches: 7. In nucleotides, the CDR3 is TGTGCCAGCAGTAATACAGGGGGCGCTTACAATGAGCAGTTCTTC. Its protein is CASSNTGGAYNEQFF.

V is TRBV18 and J is TRBJ1-6; TRBD1 might be the D (5 bases). CDR3 length: 14 amino acids. Germline V gives CDR1 KGHSH, CDR2 LQKENI. The V gene lost 1 base and the J gene lost 9 bases, with 10 bases spanning the gap. CDR3 in amino acids: CASSPLQGASPLHF. The CDR3 DNA reads TGTGCCAGCTCACCACTTCAGGGCGCTTCACCCCTCCACTTT.

This clone was counted only a few times. This chain uses TRBV5-4 with TRBJ1-4; D is unresolved. The CDR3 sequence is 14 residues long. V dropped 6 bases and J dropped 3 bases, with 12 bases sitting between them. Germline CDR1 is SGHNT and CDR2 is YYREEE (reference sequence). The CDR3, as DNA: TGTGCCAGCAAAACCTACTCTTCTAATGAAAAACTGTTTTTT. Its protein product is CASKTYSSNEKLFF. The entire variable domain, with the rest obtained from reference TRBV5-4 and TRBJ1-4, is as follows: ETGVTQSPTHLIKTRGQQVTLRCSSQSGHNTVSWYQQALGQGPQFIFQYYREEENGRGNFPPRFSGLQFPNYSSELNVNALELDDSALYLCASKTYSSNEKLFFGSGTQLSVL.

The chain uses TRBV7-9 and TRBJ1-1; TRBD1 agrees at 10 bases. The length of the CDR3 is 16 residues. Germline V CDR1 and CDR2: SEHNR, FQNEAQ (reference sequence). With V trimmed by 5 bases and J by 4 bases, 10 bases remained unmatched. The CDR3 sequence is CASSHIPGQGSTEAFF. The CDR3 DNA reads TGTGCCAGCAGCCATATACCGGGACAGGGGTCCACTGAAGCTTTCTTT.

This chain joins TRBV18 and TRBJ2-4; tentatively, D is TRBD2 (7 bases). Germline V gene data show CDR1 as KGHSH and CDR2 as LQKENI. The V and J ends lost 3 bases and 8 bases respectively, with 20 bases between them. The length of the CDR3 is 16 residues. In nucleotides, the CDR3 is TGTGCCAGCTCACCGCTGCCGGGGGAAGGGGGGGACATTCAGTACTTC. Translated: CASSPLPGEGGDIQYF.

The rearrangement joins TRBV2 to TRBJ1-6; D is possibly TRBD1 (6 bases). The CDR3 is 16 amino acids. Germline values: CDR1 SNHLY, CDR2 FYNNEI. With 4 bases removed from V and 9 bases from J, the gap between germline ends came to 19 bases. The CDR3 bases are TGTGCCAGCAGTGTTTTTCCGGGACAAGGAAGTTCACCCCTCCACTTT. Its translation: CASSVFPGQGSSPLHF.

The rearrangement uses TRBV18 and TRBJ1-5, with D possibly being TRBD1 (6 bases). Trimming cost V 3 bases and J 2 bases, with 14 bases left between them. The CDR3 runs to 16 residues. In germline, CDR1 is KGHSH, CDR2 LQKENI. The CDR3 sequence is CASSPRGGAGNQPQHF. CDR3 nucleotides: TGTGCCAGCTCACCTCGAGGGGGAGCGGGCAATCAGCCCCAGCATTTT.

This chain connects TRBV28 to TRBJ1-2; TRBD1 might be the D (6 bases). V lost 4 bases, J lost 8 bases, and 17 bases lay in between. CDR1 and CDR2 (germline): MDHEN, SYDVKM. The CDR3 length is 14 residues. The DNA for the CDR3 is TGTGCCAGCAGTTGGGGGCTAGATAGGGGCGGCTACACCTTC. Translating it yields CASSWGLDRGGYTF.

This chain links TRBV9 with TRBJ1-2; a weak D match, TRBD1 (6 bases). The ends were cut back, 4 bases at V and 2 bases at J, with 15 bases in the middle. The CDR3 sequence is 15 residues long. CDR1 is SGDLS and CDR2 is YYNGEE in the germline V gene. In nucleotides, the CDR3 is TGTGCCAGCAGCTTCCGGGGGGGGCAGAACTATGGCTACACCTTC. It encodes CASSFRGGQNYGYTF. The full variable domain, in which reference TRBV9 and TRBJ1-2 provide the parts outside the CDR3, is DSGVTQTPKHLITATGQRVTLRCSPRSGDLSVYWYQQSLDQGLQFLIQYYNGEERAKGNILERFSAQQFPDLHSELNLSSLELGDSALYFCASSFRGGQNYGYTFGSGTRLTVV.

This rearrangement joins TRBV9 to TRBJ2-3, with 12 bases lining up with TRBD2. The junction had 5 bases not matched to a gene; V was cut back by 2 bases and J by 4 bases. Germline CDR1 SGDLS, CDR2 YYNGEE. The CDR3 runs 16 residues. CDR3 protein: CASSVRLAGASDTQYF. CDR3 nucleotide sequence: TGTGCCAGCAGCGTGAGACTAGCGGGAGCCTCAGATACGCAGTATTTT.

This clone has a handful of counts. The CDR3 nucleotides read TGTGCCAGCTGGCGACAGGGTAGCTATGGCTACACCTTC. Its translation is CASWRQGSYGYTF. The chain uses TRBV28 and TRBJ1-2; 7 bases are shared with TRBD1. V was pared by 8 bases and J by 4 bases, with 7 bases of the junction left unmatched. Germline loops: CDR1 MDHEN, CDR2 SYDVKM. The CDR3 totals 13 residues.

This chain joins TRBV11-2 and TRBJ2-4; D is ambiguous. Looked up from germline, CDR1 is SGHAT and CDR2 is FQNNGV. Trimming left V 4 bases short and J 0 bases short, with 7 bases between. This CDR3 spans 14 amino acids. CDR3 sequence reads: CASSSTIAKNIQYF. For the CDR3, the DNA is TGTGCCAGCAGCTCTACGATAGCCAAAAACATTCAGTACTTC.

This chain joins TRBV24-1 and TRBJ2-3; 7 positions match TRBD2. Germline V gene lookup returns CDR1 KGHDR and CDR2 SFDVKD. CDR3 length equals 16 residues. V lost 6 bases, J lost 0 bases, and 8 bases stayed unmatched. The CDR3 spells CATSSQTSFSTDTQYF. DNA of the CDR3: TGTGCCACCAGTTCCCAGACTAGCTTTAGCACAGATACGCAGTATTTT.

The chain combines TRBV27 with TRBJ1-3; D is perhaps TRBD1 (6 bases). Germline lookup yields CDR1 MNHEY and CDR2 SMNVEV (reference sequence). This CDR3 has 16 residues. V was cut by 4 bases and J by 0 bases, with 13 bases left in between. CDR3 sequence (DNA): TGTGCCAGCAGTTGTCAACAGGGTCCCTCTGGAAACACCATATATTTT. It yields the protein CASSCQQGPSGNTIYF.

The J gene is TRBJ2-2, the V gene TRBV24-1; D perhaps matches TRBD2 (7 bases). The V gene's germline CDR1 is KGHDR and CDR2 SFDVKD. Trimming took 2 bases from V and 6 from J, leaving 15 bases between them. The CDR3 is made up of 16 amino acids. This CDR3 reads CATSDSAQGGAGELFF. DNA for the CDR3: TGTGCCACCAGTGATTCGGCGCAAGGGGGGGCCGGGGAGCTGTTTTTT.

The chain employs TRBV18 and TRBJ2-5, with D perhaps TRBD1 (5 bases). CDR1 and CDR2 from the germline V gene are KGHSH and LQKENI. Trimming cost V 2 bases and J 3 bases, with 13 bases left between them. The CDR3 runs 15 residues. CDR3 amino acids: CASSPFSRAEETQYF. The CDR3 region has the DNA TGTGCCAGCTCACCATTTTCCAGGGCTGAAGAGACCCAGTACTTC.

The rearrangement links TRBV5-4 to TRBJ2-3, with D hard to call. V gave up 3 bases and J gave up 2 bases, with 13 bases separating them. Germline CDR1 is SGHNT and CDR2 is YYREEE (reference sequence). This CDR3 spans 15 amino acids. CDR3 coding DNA: TGTGCCAGCAGCTCACGCACTCGTACCACAGATACGCAGTATTTT. It encodes CASSSRTRTTDTQYF.

The gene calls are TRBV30 and TRBJ1-1, with no clear D. The length of the CDR3 is 12 residues. CDR1 GTSNPN and CDR2 SVGIG come from the germline V gene (reference sequence). The V gene lost 2 bases and the J gene lost 6 bases, with 10 bases spanning the gap. CDR3 in amino acids: CAWSPQLAEAFF. The CDR3 nucleotides read TGTGCCTGGAGTCCTCAACTGGCTGAAGCTTTCTTT.

The genes are TRBV5-1 and TRBJ2-1; D may be TRBD2 (5 bases). The CDR3 totals 13 residues. The germline CDR1 and CDR2 sequences are SGHRS and YFSETQ. Trimming stripped 5 bases from V and 0 bases from J, with 6 bases between. The CDR3: CASRRDSYNEQFF. CDR3 nucleotide sequence: TGCGCCAGCAGGAGGGACTCCTACAATGAGCAGTTCTTC.